Listed here are 6 T cell receptor beta chains from one sample, sequenced in a study of blood T cell repertoires in COVID-19. TCRdb's copy holds only in-frame clones and misses some; the assay was immunoSEQ multiplex PCR. The sample contains some 140,000 clones, approximately 80% of which appear only once. The sequenced material came from peripheral blood. Receptors originate from a woman in her sixties with COVID-19, enrolled during active disease.

V usage is TRBV7-8 and J usage is TRBJ2-5; 10 nucleotides agree with TRBD2. The CDR3 has 17 residues. CDR1 is SGHVS and CDR2 is FQNEAQ in the germline V gene. V lost 4 bases to trimming and J lost 5 bases; unmatched junction nucleotides: 13. CDR3 in amino acids: CASSSPTSGFLRETQYF. CDR3 sequence (DNA): TGTGCCAGCAGCTCGCCGACTAGCGGGTTCCTTAGGGAGACCCAGTACTTC.

CDR3 region: CASSYLAGGIDTQYF. CDR3 nucleotide sequence: TGTGCCAGCAGTTATCTAGCGGGAGGGATAGATACGCAGTATTTT. V is TRBV6-5 and J is TRBJ2-3; 12 bases are a match to TRBD2. This CDR3 spans 15 amino acids. V shed 3 bases and J 5 bases; nucleotides not matched to a gene: 3. Germline loops: CDR1 MNHEY, CDR2 SVGAGI.

This rearrangement joins TRBV27 to TRBJ2-1; possibly TRBD2 for D (6 bases). The germline CDR1 and CDR2 sequences are MNHEY and SMNVEV (reference sequence). Trimming shortened V by 6 bases and J by 10 bases, and 16 bases separated the two germline ends. The CDR3 is 13 amino acids. The CDR3 DNA reads TGTGCCAGCAGCCCTTCCCGTCGGGGGGAGCAGTTCTTC. Translating it yields CASSPSRRGEQFF.

A few counts support this clone. The rearrangement joins TRBV9 to TRBJ1-4; D is uncertain. Germline assignment: CDR1 SGDLS and CDR2 YYNGEE. This CDR3 spans 17 amino acids. The V end lost 4 bases, the J end lost 0 bases, and 16 bases lay between the germline ends. CDR3 coding DNA: TGTGCCAGCAGCCCCCGAGGCGGTCCCTCAACTAATGAAAAACTGTTTTTT. This translates into CASSPRGGPSTNEKLFF.

The chain joins TRBV3-1 (or the pseudogene TRBV3-2) to TRBJ2-7; TRBD1 might be the D (6 bases). The CDR3 loop spans 14 amino acids. Germline lookup yields CDR1 LGHDT and CDR2 YNNKEL (reference sequence). Deletions cut 0 bases from V and 4 bases from J, with 10 bases between. The CDR3 here is CASSQDFRGYEQYF. CDR3 DNA sequence: TGTGCCAGCAGCCAAGATTTCAGGGGATACGAGCAGTACTTC.

This clone came up once. This CDR3 reads CASSVGQGGNQPQHF. The CDR3, as DNA: TGTGCCAGCAGCGTAGGACAGGGGGGCAATCAGCCCCAGCATTTT. The V gene is TRBV9, the J gene TRBJ1-5; 9 nucleotides agree with TRBD1. Germline V gene data show CDR1 as SGDLS and CDR2 as YYNGEE. The CDR3 is 15 residues long. Trimming cost V 0 bases and J 2 bases; bases outside gene matches: 0.